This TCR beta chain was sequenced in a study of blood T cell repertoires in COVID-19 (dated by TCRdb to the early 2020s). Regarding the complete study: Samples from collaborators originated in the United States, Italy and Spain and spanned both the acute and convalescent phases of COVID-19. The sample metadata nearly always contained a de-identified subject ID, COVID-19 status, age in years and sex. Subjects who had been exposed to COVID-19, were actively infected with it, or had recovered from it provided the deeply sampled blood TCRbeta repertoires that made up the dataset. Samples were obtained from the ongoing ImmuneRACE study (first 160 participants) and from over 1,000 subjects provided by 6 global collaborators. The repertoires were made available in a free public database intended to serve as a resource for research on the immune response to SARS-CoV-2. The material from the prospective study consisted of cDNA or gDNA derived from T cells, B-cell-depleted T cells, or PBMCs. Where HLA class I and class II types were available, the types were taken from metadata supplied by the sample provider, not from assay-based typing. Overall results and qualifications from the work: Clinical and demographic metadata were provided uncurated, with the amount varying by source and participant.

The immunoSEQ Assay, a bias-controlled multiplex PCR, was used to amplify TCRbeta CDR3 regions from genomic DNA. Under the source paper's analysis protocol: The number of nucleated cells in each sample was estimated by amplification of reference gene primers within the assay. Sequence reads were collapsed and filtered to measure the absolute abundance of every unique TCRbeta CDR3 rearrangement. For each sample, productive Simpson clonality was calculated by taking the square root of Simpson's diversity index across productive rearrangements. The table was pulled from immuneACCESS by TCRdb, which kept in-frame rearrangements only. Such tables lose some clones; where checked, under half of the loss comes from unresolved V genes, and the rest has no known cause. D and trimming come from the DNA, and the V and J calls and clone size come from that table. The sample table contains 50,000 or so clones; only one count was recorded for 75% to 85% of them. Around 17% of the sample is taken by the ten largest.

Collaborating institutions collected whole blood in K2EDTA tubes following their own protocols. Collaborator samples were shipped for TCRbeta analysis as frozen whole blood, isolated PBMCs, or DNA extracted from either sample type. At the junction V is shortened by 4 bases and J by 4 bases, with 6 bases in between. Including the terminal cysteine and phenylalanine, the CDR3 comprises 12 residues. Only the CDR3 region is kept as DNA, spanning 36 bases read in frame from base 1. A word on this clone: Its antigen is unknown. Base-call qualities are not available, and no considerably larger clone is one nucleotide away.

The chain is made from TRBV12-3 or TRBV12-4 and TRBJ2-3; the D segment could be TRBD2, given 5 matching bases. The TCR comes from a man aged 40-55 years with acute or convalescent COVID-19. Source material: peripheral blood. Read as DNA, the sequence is TGTGCCAGCAGTTCCGGGGCAGATACGCAGTATTTT. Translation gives CASSSGADTQYF.